What follows describes a single T cell receptor beta chain. The antigen remains unidentified. The sample is drawn from a study of T-cell reconstitution after alpha-beta-depleted transplantation in children. The study's findings and limits: Several hundred expanded graft clones reportedly supplied alpha-beta T cells about two months after transplant. One year after transplant, T-cell counts and diversity came mostly from newly produced T cells. Surviving thymic progenitors and recipient T cells were the source of high TCRbeta diversity at day 60 in some patients.

Germline CDR1 is DFQATT and CDR2 is SNEGSKA (reference sequence). Trimming shortened V by 0 bases and J by 4 bases, and 15 bases separated the two germline ends. This CDR3 is built from 15 residues. TCRbeta library construction was performed incorporating unique molecular identifiers. Each CDR3 protein gets one entry after TCRdb re-called the PCR reads with MiXCR. The sample holds about 980,000 distinct CDR3 sequences; roughly 29% are singletons and the top ten take about 28%. The sample was PBMCs, mostly from graft donor cells, taken 360 days after TCRalphabeta/CD19-depleted stem cell transplant. The receptor was derived from a boy under two years old who had a stem cell transplant for SCID, so the T cells may come from the graft donor. The gene calls are TRBV20-1 and TRBJ2-5, with D unclear. CDR3 in DNA: TGCAGTGCTAGAGATTCCGCCCTGAGGAGAGAGACCCAGTACTTC. Residues: CSARDSALRRETQYF.